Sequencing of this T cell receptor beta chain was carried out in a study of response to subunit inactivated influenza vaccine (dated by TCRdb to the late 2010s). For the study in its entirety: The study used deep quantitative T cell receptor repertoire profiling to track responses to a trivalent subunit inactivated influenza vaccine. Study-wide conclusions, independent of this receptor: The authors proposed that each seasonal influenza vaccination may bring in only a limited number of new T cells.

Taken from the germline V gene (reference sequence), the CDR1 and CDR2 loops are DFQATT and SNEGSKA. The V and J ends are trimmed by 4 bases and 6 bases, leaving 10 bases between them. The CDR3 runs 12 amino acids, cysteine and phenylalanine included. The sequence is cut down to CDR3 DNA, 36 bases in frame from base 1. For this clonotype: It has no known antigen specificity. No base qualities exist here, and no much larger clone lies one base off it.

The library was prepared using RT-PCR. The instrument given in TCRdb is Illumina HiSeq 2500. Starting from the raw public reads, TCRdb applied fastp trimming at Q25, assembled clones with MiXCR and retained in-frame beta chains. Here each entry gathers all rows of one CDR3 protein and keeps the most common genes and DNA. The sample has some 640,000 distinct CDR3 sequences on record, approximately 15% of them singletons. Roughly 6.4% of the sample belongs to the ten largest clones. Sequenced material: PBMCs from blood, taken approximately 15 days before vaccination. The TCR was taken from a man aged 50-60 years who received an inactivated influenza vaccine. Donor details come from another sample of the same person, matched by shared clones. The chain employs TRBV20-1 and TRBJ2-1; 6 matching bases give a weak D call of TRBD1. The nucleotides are TGCAGTGCTACCGGACAGCTCAATGAGCAGTTCTTC. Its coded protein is CSATGQLNEQFF.